This T cell receptor (beta chain) originates from a study of OX40 agonist ivuxolimab in advanced cancers. Notes on the research overall: The costimulatory receptor OX40 (CD134) was targeted by ivuxolimab, a fully human IgG2 agonistic monoclonal antibody. The paper describes the monotherapy dose-escalation part (N ≈ 50 patients) of the phase I trial of ivuxolimab. Intravenous ivuxolimab was administered to patients every 2 weeks at six dose levels: 0.01, 0.1, 0.3, 1.5, 3 and 10 mg/kg. Patients were allowed to have had prior anti-PD-1, anti-PD-L1 or anti-CTLA-4 therapy, and more than 30% of the dose-escalation patients had previously received checkpoint inhibitors. The dose-escalation cohort was about 86% male with a mean age of approximately 60 years, ranging from about 23 to 85. Partial responses were achieved by three dose-escalation patients, of whom one had hepatocellular carcinoma and two had cutaneous melanoma. The purpose of peripheral TCRbeta sequencing was to test whether ivuxolimab changed TCR sequence diversity and led to clonal T-cell expansion. Among the 52 dose-escalation patients, roughly 20 had hepatocellular carcinoma, 15 melanoma, 9 renal cell carcinoma and 9 head and neck cancer.

Results the study describes overall, beyond this receptor: Low levels of normalized T-cell clonal expansion were also shown by some nonresponding patients. In the 0.1-3.0 mg/kg groups, partial responders were among the patients with the lowest normalized peripheral clonal expansion, particularly in CD8+ T cells. The antigen specificity of the clonally expanded peripheral T cells was not determined. On average, CD8+ T cells showed more expanded clones than CD4+ T cells after ivuxolimab. At doses of 0.1 to 3.0 mg/kg, clonal expansion of both CD4+ and CD8+ T cells in blood was seen between baseline and week 6.

The trial excluded patients who had a history of autoimmune disease or were on systemic immunosuppression. Peripheral blood for TCR sequencing was collected from all dose cohorts at baseline, on cycle 4 day 1, and on cycle 7 day 1. The samples were taken from a phase I, first-in-human, multicenter, open-label dose-escalation trial of ivuxolimab. Adults with locally advanced or metastatic melanoma, renal cell carcinoma, hepatocellular carcinoma or head and neck squamous cell carcinoma were enrolled in the trial. CD4+ and CD8+ T cells were sorted separately from peripheral blood before TCR sequencing. To sequence the TCRbeta CDR3 region, genomic DNA was isolated from the sorted cells. TCRbeta CDR3 regions were sequenced using the immunoSEQ Assay. Not all clones reach the TCRdb copy of this immuneACCESS table, which keeps in-frame sequences only. Checked studies attribute under half of the gap to unresolved V genes and leave the rest unexplained. This sample gives about 19,000 clones in total; about 90% of them show up just once. The biggest ten clones account for approximately 15% of the sample.

Concerning this clone itself: Its antigen is currently not known. Base qualities are missing; no much larger clone stands one base away.

The germline V gene supplies CDR1 SGHAT and CDR2 FQNNGV. V gives up 0 bases and J gives up 5 bases, and the segment between their germline ends measures 7 bases. The CDR3 runs 13 residues from the cysteine to the phenylalanine. Only the CDR3 DNA is retained, 39 bases long and in frame from the first base. This chain is built from TRBV11-2 and TRBJ1-1; the D gene is unclear. The source material was CD4+ or CD8+ T cells sorted from blood, sampled in a trial of the OX40 agonist ivuxolimab. The sequence was collected from an adult with an advanced solid tumor such as melanoma, head and neck, liver or kidney cancer. CDR3 reads: CASSLERGTEAFF. The DNA sequence is as follows: TGTGCCAGCAGCTTAGAACGGGGAACTGAAGCTTTCTTT.